This is a list of T cell receptor beta chains from one sample in a study of CD8 T cells in Susac syndrome. TCRdb reprocessed the immunoSEQ multiplex PCR reads with MiXCR, giving one entry per CDR3 protein. Of some 240,000 distinct CDR3 sequences listed, about 96% were seen once; the top ten hold 0.1%. The sequencing sample was made of CD4+ T cells from PBMCs. The origin of the receptors is a human donor with Susac syndrome. The CDR3 runs from the conserved cysteine through the conserved F or W. A D gene is named only where the DNA matches it firmly. Clone size is stated in some rows and not others, as once, few, many or a class when expanded.

j_call: TRBJ2-3
d_call: NA
v_call: TRBV2
clone_size: NA
cdr3_aa: CASSDVGRPAQYF
cdr3_nt: TGTGCCAGCAGTGATGTGGGGCGACCAGCGCAGTATTTT

j_call: TRBJ2-7
d_call: NA
v_call: TRBV28
clone_size: NA
cdr3_aa: CASTDTSYEQYF
cdr3_nt: TGTGCCAGCACGGACACCTCCTACGAGCAGTACTTC

j_call: TRBJ1-2
d_call: NA
v_call: TRBV24-1
clone_size: NA
cdr3_aa: CATSDPGTPLGYTF
cdr3_nt: TGTGCCACCAGTGACCCTGGGACTCCCCTTGGCTACACCTTC

j_call: TRBJ1-1
d_call: NA
v_call: TRBV10-3
clone_size: NA
cdr3_aa: CAILTENTEAFF
cdr3_nt: TGTGCCATCCTGACAGAAAACACTGAAGCTTTCTTT

j_call: TRBJ1-4
d_call: TRBD1
v_call: TRBV30
clone_size: NA
cdr3_aa: CAWSVEGQGKLFF
cdr3_nt: TGTGCCTGGAGTGTAGAGGGACAGGGAAAACTGTTTTTT

j_call: TRBJ2-7
d_call: NA
v_call: TRBV18
clone_size: few
cdr3_aa: CASSTGTYEQYF
cdr3_nt: TGTGCCAGCTCAACCGGGACTTACGAGCAGTACTTC

j_call: TRBJ1-5
d_call: NA
v_call: TRBV27
clone_size: NA
cdr3_aa: CASSIRDKSQPQHF
cdr3_nt: TGTGCCAGCAGCATCCGGGACAAAAGTCAGCCCCAGCATTTT

j_call: TRBJ2-1
d_call: TRBD2
v_call: TRBV5-4
clone_size: NA
cdr3_aa: CASSSEGTSGYNEQFF
cdr3_nt: TGTGCCAGCAGCTCCGAAGGGACTAGCGGATACAATGAGCAGTTCTTC

j_call: TRBJ2-7
d_call: NA
v_call: TRBV28
clone_size: NA
cdr3_aa: CASSLAHSYEQYF
cdr3_nt: TGTGCCAGCAGTTTAGCGCACTCCTACGAGCAGTACTTC

j_call: TRBJ1-2
d_call: NA
v_call: TRBV11-2
clone_size: NA
cdr3_aa: CASSLGRQYGYTF
cdr3_nt: TGTGCCAGCAGCTTAGGTCGACAGTATGGCTACACCTTC

j_call: TRBJ1-2
d_call: TRBD1
v_call: TRBV29-1
clone_size: NA
cdr3_aa: CSVIRDRDTANYGYTF
cdr3_nt: TGCAGCGTTATCCGGGACAGGGACACCGCTAACTATGGCTACACCTTC

j_call: TRBJ1-5
d_call: NA
v_call: TRBV6-1
clone_size: NA
cdr3_aa: CASSPTGPNSNQPQHF
cdr3_nt: TGTGCCAGCAGCCCAACAGGGCCCAATAGCAATCAGCCCCAGCATTTT

j_call: TRBJ1-5
d_call: NA
v_call: TRBV7-2
clone_size: NA
cdr3_aa: CASSFMPRSSNQPQHF
cdr3_nt: TGTGCCAGCAGCTTTATGCCAAGAAGTAGCAATCAGCCCCAGCATTTT

j_call: TRBJ2-7
d_call: TRBD1
v_call: TRBV30
clone_size: NA
cdr3_aa: CAWTYGPGQAYEQYF
cdr3_nt: TGTGCCTGGACCTATGGACCGGGACAGGCCTACGAGCAGTACTTC

j_call: TRBJ1-3
d_call: NA
v_call: TRBV9
clone_size: NA
cdr3_aa: CASSGPNRNTIYF
cdr3_nt: TGTGCCAGCAGCGGGCCCAACCGAAACACCATATATTTT